The present T cell receptor (beta chain) was sequenced within a study of blood T cells in healthy people across ages. Study outcomes and limitations: Considered underestimates were the diversity estimates obtained from one million T cells.

Each donor gave ten milliliters of peripheral blood. This clonotype was seen only a few times. The antigen remains undetermined. Primed by a sample-barcoded 5' primer and a J-beta primer mix, a second PCR proceeded for about 7 to 11 cycles. Each cDNA molecule received a tag from a template-switch adaptor that had 12 random nucleotides. TCRdb fed the 5' RACE reads into MiXCR, producing one record per CDR3 protein. The sample consists of 1.5 million to 2 million distinct CDR3 sequences, approximately 32% of them appearing once. Specimen: blood. This receptor was taken from a woman younger than 45 in good health.

The chain's CDR3 is CSASPSGGADTQYF. The CDR3 bases are TGCAGTGCTAGTCCTAGCGGGGGGGCAGATACGCAGTATTTT. The chain joins TRBV20-1 to TRBJ2-3; 12 bases align to TRBD2. Trimming removed 3 bases from V and 4 bases from J; junction bases left unmatched: 2. Germline CDR1 is DFQATT and CDR2 is SNEGSKA (reference sequence). CDR3 length: 14 amino acids.